This entry lists 20 T cell receptor beta chains sequenced from one sample in a study of T cells after yellow fever vaccination. TCRdb redid the calling of the 5' RACE reads with MiXCR, one entry per CDR3 protein. The data hold some 400,000 distinct CDR3 sequences, with 15% to 20% observed a single time. Sequencing used PBMCs, obtained before the yellow fever booster vaccination. These TCRs come from a man aged 18 to 30 who received the YFV17D yellow fever vaccine.

Note on this clonotype: The CDR3 does not close with the conserved phenylalanine or tryptophan, likely indicating a read error. Because the CDR3's place on the DNA is in doubt, the DNA is left out and the CDR3 is given as listed by TCRdb. The rearrangement joins TRBV30 to TRBJ2-1; the DNA was not compared with TRBD1, the D call given in the table. Germline V gene sequence: CDR1 GTSNPN, CDR2 SVGIG (reference sequence). Both ends counted, the CDR3 spans 9 residues. The CDR3 loop is CAWSGGVRA.

Notes on this clonotype: Its ends do not fully match the called genes, so a read error is possible. The J gene is TRBJ1-1, the V gene TRBV7-7, with a possible D match to TRBD1 (6 bases). The CDR3 loop spans 13 amino acids. Germline CDR1 SSHAT, CDR2 FNYEAQ (reference sequence). CDR3 residues: CASSFNRDTEAFF. CDR3 DNA sequence: TGTGCTAGCAGCTTTAACAGGGACACTGAAGCTTTCTTT.

The DNA of the CDR3 is TGTGCCAGCAGTTTGGGGGCGGCTTCTAGCACAGATACGCAGTATTTT. Translating gives CASSLGAASSTDTQYF. The rearrangement links TRBV12-3 or TRBV12-4 to TRBJ2-3; D is possibly TRBD1 (6 bases). Between the trimmed V and J ends, which lost 3 bases and 0 bases, there was a span of 13 bases. The length of the CDR3 is 16 residues.

This clonotype was observed a handful of times. This chain joins TRBV5-3 and TRBJ2-7, with D uncertain. TRBV5-3 is an ORF for which the function is uncertain. CDR3 length: 13 amino acids. The V and J ends lost 1 base and 2 bases respectively, with 7 bases between them. CDR3 nucleotide sequence: TGTGCCAGAAGCTTGCGGCAGGCCTACGAGCAGTACGTC. Amino acid sequence: CARSLRQAYEQYV.

In this sample, this clonotype turned up a few times. V and J are TRBV7-6 and TRBJ2-7; 7 bases agree with TRBD2. CDR1 is SGHVS, CDR2 FNYEAQ, per germline. The CDR3 has 16 residues. V lost 5 bases, J lost 0 bases, and 10 bases stayed unmatched. The CDR3 DNA is TGTGCCAGCAGCCATCCCGGGCGGGGGAGCTCCTACGAGCAGTACTTC. Residues: CASSHPGRGSSYEQYF.

This clonotype showed up many times. J is TRBJ2-6 and V is TRBV4-3; maybe TRBD2 (5 bases). The CDR3 has 16 amino acids. Trimming took off 0 bases at V and 0 bases at J, with 6 bases between the two ends. CDR1 and CDR2 (germline): LGHNA, YSLEER. CDR3 nucleotide sequence: TGCGCCAGCAGCCAAGAAGGGAGCTCTGGGGCCAACGTCCTGACTTTC. Protein sequence: CASSQEGSSGANVLTF.

The chain carries TRBV10-3 and TRBJ1-2, with a tentative D call TRBD1 (6 bases). The CDR3 is made up of 15 amino acids. The germline CDR1 and CDR2 sequences are ENHRY and SYGVKD. V was trimmed by 2 bases and J by 4 bases, leaving 14 bases between them. This CDR3 is CAISERDKGFYGYTF. CDR3 bases: TGTGCCATCAGTGAGCGGGACAAGGGGTTCTATGGCTACACCTTC.

Many counts were recorded for this clonotype. The J gene is TRBJ1-1, the V gene TRBV18, with D uncertain. The germline V and J ends were trimmed by 1 base and 3 bases, with 6 bases remaining between them. Germline V lookup: CDR1 KGHSH, CDR2 LQKENI. The CDR3 extends over 13 amino acids. The CDR3 bases are TGTGCCAGCTCACCACTGAGAGACACTGAAGCTTTCTTT. Translation: CASSPLRDTEAFF.

The chain is built from TRBV6-5 and TRBJ1-2; the D is unclear. Deletions cut 4 bases from V and 6 bases from J, with 15 bases between. Germline V gene lookup returns CDR1 MNHEY and CDR2 SVGAGI. The CDR3 contains 14 residues. The CDR3 coding sequence is TGTGCCAGCAGTTCCCGCGGGCAGTCGGATGGCTACACCTTC. Amino acids: CASSSRGQSDGYTF.

The J gene is TRBJ1-6, the V gene TRBV18, with a tentative D call TRBD1 (6 bases). CDR1 and CDR2 (germline): KGHSH, LQKENI. The CDR3 is 15 residues long. Trimming removed 6 bases from V and 7 bases from J, with 16 bases in between. The CDR3: CASSLQDSGNSPLHF. DNA of the CDR3: TGTGCCAGCTCGCTCCAGGACAGCGGGAATTCACCCCTCCACTTT.

This clonotype has a handful of counts. The V gene is TRBV15, the J gene TRBJ1-2; D perhaps matches TRBD1 (5 bases). Germline lookup yields CDR1 LNHNV and CDR2 YYDKDF (reference sequence). This CDR3 spans 13 amino acids. V was shortened by 0 bases and J by 5 bases, with 7 bases between the two germline ends. DNA for the CDR3: TGTGCCACCAGCAGAGAGACAGAATATGGCTACACCTTC. This translates into CATSRETEYGYTF.

CDR3 nucleotide sequence: TGTGCCAGCCTTGGGTTCCTAGCGAGGCCCGCCTCCTCCTACGAGCAGTACTTC. It translates to CASLGFLARPASSYEQYF. This chain uses TRBV2 with TRBJ2-7; TRBD2 is a possible D gene (6 bases). V lost 8 bases to trimming and J lost 0 bases, with 26 bases between them. The CDR3 runs to 18 residues. CDR1 and CDR2 from the germline V gene are SNHLY and FYNNEI.

This clonotype was seen a handful of times. This rearrangement joins TRBV6-5 to TRBJ2-3, with 8 bases fitting TRBD1. CDR1 is MNHEY and CDR2 is SVGAGI in the germline V gene. The CDR3 contains 18 residues. Trimming at V came to 0 bases and at J to 1 base, leaving 9 bases not matched to a gene. CDR3 bases: TGTGCCAGCAGTTACTCGATGCCGACAGGGGCTGGCACAGATACGCAGTATTTT. It translates to CASSYSMPTGAGTDTQYF.

This clonotype was counted between two and nine times. The chain combines TRBV3-1 with TRBJ2-3; no clear D gene. Germline V gives CDR1 LGHDT, CDR2 YNNKEL (reference sequence). This CDR3 region has 16 residues. V lost 7 bases to trimming and J lost 0 bases, with 17 bases between them. CDR3 in amino acids: CASNRRITSSTDTQYF. CDR3 DNA sequence: TGTGCCAGCAATCGGCGGATAACCTCTAGCACAGATACGCAGTATTTT.

The chain has TRBV10-3 and TRBJ2-7; D is perhaps TRBD1 (5 bases). This CDR3 region has 14 residues. The V end lost 5 bases, the J end lost 2 bases, and 13 bases lay between the germline ends. CDR1 is ENHRY and CDR2 is SYGVKD in the germline V gene. The chain's CDR3 is CAISRGTGAYEQYF. The CDR3 DNA reads as TGTGCCATCAGTCGAGGAACAGGCGCCTACGAGCAGTACTTC.

This clonotype has just a few counts. This chain links TRBV15 with TRBJ2-1; 9 bases fit TRBD1. Trimming at V came to 3 bases and at J to 4 bases, leaving 7 bases not matched to a gene. This CDR3 region has 16 residues. Germline V gene lookup returns CDR1 LNHNV and CDR2 YYDKDF (reference sequence). The CDR3 protein is CATSRPTGGRYNEQFF. CDR3 DNA: TGTGCCACCAGCAGGCCGACAGGGGGTCGTTACAATGAGCAGTTCTTC.

This clonotype was observed a handful of times. The chain couples TRBV6-5 to TRBJ2-2, with D perhaps TRBD1 or TRBD2 (5 bases each). This CDR3 spans 14 amino acids. V dropped 2 bases and J dropped 6 bases, with 10 bases sitting between them. Per the germline V gene, CDR1 is MNHEY and CDR2 is SVGAGI. The DNA of the CDR3 is TGTGCCAGCAGTTACGTCCGGGACCCCGGGGAGCTGTTTTTT. It codes for CASSYVRDPGELFF.

This clonotype was recorded many times. The chain recombines TRBV25-1 with TRBJ2-7; 7 bases match TRBD2. The junction had 4 bases not matched to a gene; V was cut back by 0 bases and J by 5 bases. The CDR3 is 14 residues long. Germline V gene lookup returns CDR1 MGHDK and CDR2 SYGVNS. The CDR3 coding sequence is TGTGCCAGCAGTGAATACGGGGGGATCAACGAGCAGTACTTC. It is translated as CASSEYGGINEQYF.

The rearrangement links TRBV7-9 to TRBJ2-6, with D possibly TRBD1 on 5 matching bases. The germline V gene has CDR1 SEHNR and CDR2 FQNEAQ (reference sequence). The CDR3 totals 21 residues. Trimming shortened V by 2 bases and J by 0 bases, and 23 bases separated the two germline ends. In nucleotides, the CDR3 is TGTGCCAGCAGCTTAAGGCGGATAAGGGGCCCCCTTTACTCTGGGGCCAACGTCCTGACTTTC. Protein sequence: CASSLRRIRGPLYSGANVLTF.

The chain recombines TRBV6-2 or TRBV6-3 with TRBJ1-4, with a tentative D call TRBD1 (5 bases). Germline lookup yields CDR1 MNHEY and CDR2 SVGEGT. With 5 bases removed from V and 8 bases from J, the gap between germline ends came to 9 bases. This CDR3 contains 12 residues. The CDR3: CASSDSHEKLFF. The CDR3 DNA reads as TGTGCCAGCAGTGACAGTCACGAAAAACTGTTTTTT.